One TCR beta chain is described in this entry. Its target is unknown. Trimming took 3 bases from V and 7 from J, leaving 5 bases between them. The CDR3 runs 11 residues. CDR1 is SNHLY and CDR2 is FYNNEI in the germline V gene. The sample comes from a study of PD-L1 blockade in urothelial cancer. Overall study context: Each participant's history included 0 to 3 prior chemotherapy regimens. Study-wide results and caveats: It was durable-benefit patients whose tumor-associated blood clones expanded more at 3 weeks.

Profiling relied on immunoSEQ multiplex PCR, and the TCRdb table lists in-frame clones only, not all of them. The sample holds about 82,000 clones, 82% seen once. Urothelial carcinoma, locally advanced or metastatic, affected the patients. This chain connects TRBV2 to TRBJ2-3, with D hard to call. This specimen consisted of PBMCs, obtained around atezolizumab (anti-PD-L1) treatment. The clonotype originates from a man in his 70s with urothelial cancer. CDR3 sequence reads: CASSDENTQYF. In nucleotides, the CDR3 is TGTGCCAGCAGTGATGAGAATACGCAGTATTTT.